The sequence of this TCR beta chain was determined in a study of T cell responses to AZD1222 COVID-19 vaccine (dated by TCRdb to about 2021). For context, the study as a whole: TCR sequencing covered over 230 trial participants: 200 to 210 given two doses of AZD1222 and approximately 25 given two doses of MenACWY control vaccine. Trial participants were enrolled by age into subgroups of 18-55, 56-69 and 70-plus years, and around 140, 26 and 57 TCR-sequenced participants, respectively, were included in these subgroups. The full study reports these points: Conclusions about previously exposed vaccinees were limited because only six or seven AZD1222 recipients were SARS-CoV-2 seropositive at baseline. The whole spike protein was spanned by vaccine-associated CD4 TCRs, and dominant responses were seen in regions 160-218 and 743-854. Because no samples from the day 14 peak response were available, repertoires could be characterized only after the peak T cell response. Epitopes outside the regions mutated in the B.1.351 and B.1.1.7 variants were reportedly recognized by nearly half of the unique spike-specific TCRs. A significant rise in spike-specific TCR breadth and depth was observed after two AZD1222 doses relative to day 0 and relative to MenACWY recipients. Participants were mostly white British and included more females than males, and it was suggested by the authors that clonal diversity may have been underestimated. In the small 56-69-year group, the increase in depth fell short of significance, most likely because of low power.

About this clone: Its antigen remains undetermined. No per-base quality is available; no much larger clone lies one base away.

The CDR3 regions of human TCRbeta chains were analyzed by immunosequencing. The study's processing was this. Repertoire TCRs were checked for matches against a reference library of SARS-CoV-2-specific TCRs that had been generated using the MIRA antigen-specificity platform. Breadth meant the fraction of unique TCRs that were SARS-CoV-2-associated, whereas depth meant the fraction of total T cells that were SARS-CoV-2-associated. Using the MIRA data, every spike-specific TCR was mapped to the spike region that the TCR reacted to and assigned to either a CD4 or a CD8 class. Log10-transformed breadth and depth values were compared by one-way ANOVA with Sidak's multiple comparisons tests. As stored in TCRdb, this immuneACCESS dataset retains in-frame rearrangements with V and J assigned. A fraction of the clones does not appear; measured against another copy, unresolved V genes explain less than half of the discrepancy, and the remainder lacks a known reason. The V and J calls and clone size were taken over from that table, and D and trimming were inferred from the DNA. The sample has some 150,000 clones on record, 93% of them singletons. The biggest ten clones account for over 0.85% of the sample.

Via the germline V gene, CDR1 is MNHEY and CDR2 SVGEGT. Deletion took 0 bases off V and 0 bases off J, with a span of 11 bases between the germline ends. The CDR3 contains 17 residues, cysteine and phenylalanine counted. CDR3 DNA is the only sequence kept; it has 51 bases, read in frame from the first base. In the paper's terms, the time point label means: baseline before first vaccination. The meaning of the sample's treatment or condition label: meningococcal conjugate vaccine given as trial control. Vaccinee samples were obtained from the UK trials COV001 and COV002, which included a single-blind randomized controlled phase 2/3 trial of AZD1222 (ChAdOx1 nCoV-19) in healthy adults. Trial participant PBMC samples were collected at day 0 and day 28 after the second dose for TCRbeta chain sequencing.

This receptor chain uses TRBV6-2 or TRBV6-3 and TRBJ2-2; the D gene is unclear. The sequencing here drew on peripheral blood, taken on day 0 of MenACWY control vaccination. The sequence was collected from an adult in good health. DNA sequence: TGTGCCAGCAGTTACTCACTATCGTTCGCGAACACCGGGGAGCTGTTTTTT. It codes for CASSYSLSFANTGELFF.